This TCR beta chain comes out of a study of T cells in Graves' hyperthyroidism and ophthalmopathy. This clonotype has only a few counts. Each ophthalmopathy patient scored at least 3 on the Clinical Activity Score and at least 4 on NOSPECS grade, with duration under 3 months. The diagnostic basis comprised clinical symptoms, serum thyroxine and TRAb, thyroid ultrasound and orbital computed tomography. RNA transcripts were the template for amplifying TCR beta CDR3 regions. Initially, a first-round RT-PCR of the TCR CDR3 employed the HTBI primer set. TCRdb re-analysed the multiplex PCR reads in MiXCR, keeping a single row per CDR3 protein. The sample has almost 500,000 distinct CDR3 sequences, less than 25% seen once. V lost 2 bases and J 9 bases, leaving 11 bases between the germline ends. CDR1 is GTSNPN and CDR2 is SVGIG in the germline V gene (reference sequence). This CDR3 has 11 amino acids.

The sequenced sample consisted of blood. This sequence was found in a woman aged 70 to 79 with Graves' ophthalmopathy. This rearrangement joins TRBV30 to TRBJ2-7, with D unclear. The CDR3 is CAWSTELRQYF. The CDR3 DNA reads TGTGCCTGGAGTACGGAATTGAGGCAGTACTTC.